This TCR beta chain stems from a study of T-cell reconstitution after alpha-beta-depleted transplantation in children. General observations from the study: It was surviving recipient T cells and thymic progenitors that gave some patients high TCRbeta diversity at day 60.

Researchers prepared the TCRbeta library using unique molecular identifiers, the study reports. TCRdb independently ran MiXCR on the PCR reads; one entry per CDR3 protein. The data show 480,000 or so distinct CDR3 sequences, 8% to 11% seen once. CDR1 and CDR2 from the germline V gene are ENHRY and SYGVKD. The CDR3 totals 12 residues. Trimming pared 8 bases from V and 1 base from J, leaving 9 bases between. The table lists this clonotype with many counts. Its antigen remains unknown. This rearrangement joins TRBV10-3 to TRBJ2-7; TRBD1 is a possible D gene (6 bases). The sequenced sample was PBMCs, obtained before TCRalphabeta/CD19-depleted stem cell transplant. This clonotype was sampled from a child aged 2-15 years with inherited bone marrow failure, due to receive a stem cell transplant. CDR3 in DNA: TGTGCCATCGGAACAGGGTCCTACGAGCAGTACTTC. It specifies CAIGTGSYEQYF.